The clone carrying this T cell receptor (beta chain) has a handful of counts. The antigen remains unidentified. The data were taken from a study of identical twins. Points from the study as a whole: Carriage of fewer insertions was seen in abundant cord blood beta clonotypes, whereas memory repertoires showed none. These conclusions were based on statistical analysis (cross-sectional, not following the same donors).

Only healthy Caucasians were enrolled as donors. Each CDR3 protein is one row after TCRdb ran MiXCR on the 5' RACE reads. The sample records a few hundred thousand distinct CDR3 sequences, approximately 8.3% being singletons. Germline CDR1 SEHNR, CDR2 FQNEAQ (reference sequence). V was pared by 5 bases and J by 7 bases, with 12 bases between. The CDR3 extends over 13 amino acids. These data were also filed under a second study, of yellow fever vaccine responses in identical twins.

Sequencing was performed on CD8+ T cells sorted from blood. The V gene is TRBV7-9, the J gene TRBJ2-1, with unresolved D. The origin of this receptor is a woman younger than 30 in good health. The CDR3 nucleotides read TGTGCCAGCAGCCCCCCGAACGTTAATGAGCAGTTCTTC. The encoded protein is CASSPPNVNEQFF. Filled out from reference TRBV7-9 and TRBJ2-1, the complete variable domain reads DTGVSQNPRHKITKRGQNVTFRCDPISEHNRLYWYRQTLGQGPEFLTYFQNEAQLEKSRLLSDRFSAERPKGSFSTLEIQRTEQGDSAMYLCASSPPNVNEQFFGPGTRLTVL.